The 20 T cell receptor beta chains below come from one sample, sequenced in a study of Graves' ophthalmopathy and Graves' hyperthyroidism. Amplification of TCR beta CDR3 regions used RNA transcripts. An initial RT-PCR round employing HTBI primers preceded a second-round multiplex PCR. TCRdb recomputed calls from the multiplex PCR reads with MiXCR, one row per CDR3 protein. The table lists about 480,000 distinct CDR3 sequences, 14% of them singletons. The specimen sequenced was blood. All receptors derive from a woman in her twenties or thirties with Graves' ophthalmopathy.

This CDR3 reads CASSLVGGQGNTIYF. The CDR3 DNA sequence: TGTGCCAGCAGCTTAGTCGGGGGACAGGGAAACACCATATATTTT. The chain recombines TRBV7-2 with TRBJ1-3, with 7 positions matching TRBD1. The germline V gene encodes CDR1 SGHTA and CDR2 FQGNSA. V gave up 1 base and J gave up 4 bases; unmatched junction bases: 4. The CDR3 spans 15 residues.

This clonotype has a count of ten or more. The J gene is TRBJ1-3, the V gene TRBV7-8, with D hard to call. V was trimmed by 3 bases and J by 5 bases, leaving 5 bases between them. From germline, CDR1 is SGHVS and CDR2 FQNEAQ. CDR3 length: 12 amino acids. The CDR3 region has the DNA TGTGCCAGCAGCTTGTACAGAAACACCATATATTTT. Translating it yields CASSLYRNTIYF.

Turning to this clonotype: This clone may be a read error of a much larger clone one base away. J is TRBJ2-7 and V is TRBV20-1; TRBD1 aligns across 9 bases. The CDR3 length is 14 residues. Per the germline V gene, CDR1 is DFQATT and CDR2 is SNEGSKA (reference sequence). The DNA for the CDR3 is TGCAGTGCTAGAGATCAGACAGGGGGGTTTGAGCTGTACTTC. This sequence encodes CSARDQTGGFELYF.

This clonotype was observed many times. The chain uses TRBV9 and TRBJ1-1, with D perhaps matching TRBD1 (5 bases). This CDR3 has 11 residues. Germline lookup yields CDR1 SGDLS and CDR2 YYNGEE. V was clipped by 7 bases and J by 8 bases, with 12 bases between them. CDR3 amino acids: CASGGVGEAFF. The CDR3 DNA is TGTGCCAGCGGGGGGGTAGGGGAAGCTTTCTTT.

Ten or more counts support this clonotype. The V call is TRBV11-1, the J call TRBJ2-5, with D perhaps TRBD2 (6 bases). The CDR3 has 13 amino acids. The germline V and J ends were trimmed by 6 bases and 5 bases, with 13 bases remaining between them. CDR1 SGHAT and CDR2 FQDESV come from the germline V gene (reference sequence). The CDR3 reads CASSPGVVETQYF. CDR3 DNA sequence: TGTGCCAGCAGTCCGGGAGTGGTGGAGACCCAGTACTTC.

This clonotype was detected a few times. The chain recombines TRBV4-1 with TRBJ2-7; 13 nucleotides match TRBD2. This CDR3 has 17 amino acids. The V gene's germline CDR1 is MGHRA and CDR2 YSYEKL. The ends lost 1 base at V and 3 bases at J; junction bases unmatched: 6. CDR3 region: CASSQGLAGGVGYEQYF. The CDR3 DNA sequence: TGCGCCAGCAGCCAAGGACTAGCGGGAGGAGTAGGCTACGAGCAGTACTTC.

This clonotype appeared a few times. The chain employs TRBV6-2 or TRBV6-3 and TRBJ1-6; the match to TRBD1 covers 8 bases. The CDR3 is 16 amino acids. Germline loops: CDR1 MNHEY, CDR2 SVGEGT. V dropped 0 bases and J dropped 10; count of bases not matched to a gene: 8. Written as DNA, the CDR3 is TGTGCCAGCAGTTACTCTGCAGGGGGCGAGGGGTCACCCCTCCACTTT. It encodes CASSYSAGGEGSPLHF.

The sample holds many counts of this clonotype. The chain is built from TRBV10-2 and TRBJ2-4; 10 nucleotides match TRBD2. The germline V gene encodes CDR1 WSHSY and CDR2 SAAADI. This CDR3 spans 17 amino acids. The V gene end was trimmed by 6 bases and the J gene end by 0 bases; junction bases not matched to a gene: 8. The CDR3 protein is CASRGLASGVAKNIQYF. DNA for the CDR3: TGCGCCAGCAGGGGACTAGCGTCAGGCGTAGCCAAAAACATTCAGTACTTC.

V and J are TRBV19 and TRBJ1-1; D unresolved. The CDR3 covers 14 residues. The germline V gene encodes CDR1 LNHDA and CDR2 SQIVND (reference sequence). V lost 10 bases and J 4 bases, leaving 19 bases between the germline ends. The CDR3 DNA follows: TGTGCCACCAAACCCAACCTCTCCCCCACTGAAGCTTTCTTT. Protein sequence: CATKPNLSPTEAFF.

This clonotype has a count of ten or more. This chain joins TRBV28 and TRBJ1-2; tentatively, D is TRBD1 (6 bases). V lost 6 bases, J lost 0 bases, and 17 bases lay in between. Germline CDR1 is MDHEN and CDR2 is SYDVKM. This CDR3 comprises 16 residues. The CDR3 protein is CASSLGTYEANYGYTF. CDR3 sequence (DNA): TGTGCCAGCAGCCTCGGGACATACGAAGCTAACTATGGCTACACCTTC.

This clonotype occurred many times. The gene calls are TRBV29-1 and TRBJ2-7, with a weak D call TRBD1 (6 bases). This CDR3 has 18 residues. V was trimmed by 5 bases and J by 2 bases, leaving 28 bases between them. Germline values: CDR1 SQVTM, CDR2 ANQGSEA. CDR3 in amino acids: CSVMLGVQGFDDTYEQYF. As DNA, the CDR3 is TGCAGCGTTATGTTGGGAGTACAGGGTTTTGATGATACCTACGAGCAGTACTTC.

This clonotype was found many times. The CDR3 DNA is TGTGCCAGCAGTGAAGCGGCAGTTGCCTGGTATGGCTACACCTTC. The encoded protein is CASSEAAVAWYGYTF. The chain carries TRBV6-1 and TRBJ1-2; D ambiguous. The CDR3 covers 15 residues. Germline CDR1 is MNHNS and CDR2 is SASEGT. The V end was cut by 0 bases, the J end by 5 bases, with 13 bases between.

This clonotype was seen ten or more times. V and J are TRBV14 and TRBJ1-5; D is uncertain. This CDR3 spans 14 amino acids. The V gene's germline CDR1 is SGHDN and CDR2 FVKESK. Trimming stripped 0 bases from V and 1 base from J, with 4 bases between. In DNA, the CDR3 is TGTGCCAGCAGCCAAGAAGACAGCAATCAGCCCCAGCATTTT. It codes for CASSQEDSNQPQHF.

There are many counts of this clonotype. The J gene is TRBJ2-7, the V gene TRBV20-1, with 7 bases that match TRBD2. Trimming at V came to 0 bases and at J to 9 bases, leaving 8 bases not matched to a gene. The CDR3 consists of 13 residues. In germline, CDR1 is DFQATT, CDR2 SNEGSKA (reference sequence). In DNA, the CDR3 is TGCAGTGCTAGAGACCGTCCTGGCGGGGGGCAGTACTTC. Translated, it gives CSARDRPGGGQYF.

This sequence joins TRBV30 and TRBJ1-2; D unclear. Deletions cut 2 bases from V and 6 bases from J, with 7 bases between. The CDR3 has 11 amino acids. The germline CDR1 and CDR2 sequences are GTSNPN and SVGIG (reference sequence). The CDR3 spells CAWSLKHGYTF. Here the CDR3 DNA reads TGTGCCTGGAGTTTAAAGCATGGCTACACCTTC.

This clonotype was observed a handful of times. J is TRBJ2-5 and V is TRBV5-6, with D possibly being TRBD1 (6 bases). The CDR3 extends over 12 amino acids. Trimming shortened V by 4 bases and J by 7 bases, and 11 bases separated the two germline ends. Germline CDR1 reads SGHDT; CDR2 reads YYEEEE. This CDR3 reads CASSPDSGTQYF. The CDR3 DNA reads TGTGCCAGCAGCCCGGACAGCGGGACCCAGTACTTC.

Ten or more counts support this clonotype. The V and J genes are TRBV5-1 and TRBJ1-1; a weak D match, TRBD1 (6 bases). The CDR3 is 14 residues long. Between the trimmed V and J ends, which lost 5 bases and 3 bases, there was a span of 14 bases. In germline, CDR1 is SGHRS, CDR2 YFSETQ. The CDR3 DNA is TGCGCCAGCAGTCGTACAGGGTGGGACACTGAAGCTTTCTTT. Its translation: CASSRTGWDTEAFF.

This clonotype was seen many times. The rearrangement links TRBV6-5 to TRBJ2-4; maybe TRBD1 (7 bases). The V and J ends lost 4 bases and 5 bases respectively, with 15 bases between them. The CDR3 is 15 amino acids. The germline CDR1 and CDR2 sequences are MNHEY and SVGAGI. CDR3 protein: CASSSGGRPQNIQYF. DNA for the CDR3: TGTGCCAGCAGTTCAGGGGGGAGGCCTCAAAACATTCAGTACTTC.

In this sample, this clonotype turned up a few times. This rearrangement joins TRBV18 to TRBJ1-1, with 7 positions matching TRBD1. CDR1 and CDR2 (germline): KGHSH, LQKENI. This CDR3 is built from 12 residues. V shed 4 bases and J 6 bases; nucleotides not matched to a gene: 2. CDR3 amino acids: CASSQGTAEAFF. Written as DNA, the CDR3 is TGTGCCAGCTCACAAGGGACAGCTGAAGCTTTCTTT.

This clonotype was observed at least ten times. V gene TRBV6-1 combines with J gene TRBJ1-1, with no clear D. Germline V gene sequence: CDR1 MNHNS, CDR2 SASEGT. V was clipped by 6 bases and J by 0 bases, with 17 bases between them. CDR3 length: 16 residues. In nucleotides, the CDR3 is TGTGCCAGCAGCCCGCCTCGAGCGTTTATGAACACTGAAGCTTTCTTT. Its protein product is CASSPPRAFMNTEAFF.